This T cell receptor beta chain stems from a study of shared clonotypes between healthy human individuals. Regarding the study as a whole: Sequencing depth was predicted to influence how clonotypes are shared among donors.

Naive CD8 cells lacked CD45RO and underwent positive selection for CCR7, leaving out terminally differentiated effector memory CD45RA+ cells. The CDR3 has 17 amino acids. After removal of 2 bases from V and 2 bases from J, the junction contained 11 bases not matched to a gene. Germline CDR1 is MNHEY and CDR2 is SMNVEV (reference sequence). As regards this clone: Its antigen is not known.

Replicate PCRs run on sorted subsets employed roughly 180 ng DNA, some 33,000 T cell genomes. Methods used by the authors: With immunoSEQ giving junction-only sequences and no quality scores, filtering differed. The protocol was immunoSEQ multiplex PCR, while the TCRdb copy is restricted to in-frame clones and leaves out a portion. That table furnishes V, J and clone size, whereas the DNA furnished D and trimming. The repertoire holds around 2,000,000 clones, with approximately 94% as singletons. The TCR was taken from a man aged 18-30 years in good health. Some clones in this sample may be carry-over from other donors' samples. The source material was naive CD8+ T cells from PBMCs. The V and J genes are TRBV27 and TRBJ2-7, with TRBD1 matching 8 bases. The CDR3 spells CASSLTPWRQGTYEQYF. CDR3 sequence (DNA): TGTGCCAGCAGTTTAACCCCCTGGAGACAGGGGACCTACGAGCAGTACTTC.